This is a list of T cell receptor delta chains from one sample in a study of Vδ1+ human thymocytes. TCRdb re-called the multiplex PCR reads through CATT. The sample yields roughly 76,000 delta-chain clones, roughly a third seen once. What was sequenced was Vdelta1+ gamma-delta thymocytes from the thymus. The origin of the receptors is a boy younger than two who had congenital heart surgery. Both conserved end residues are part of each CDR3. D genes are given only for firm matches. Part of the rows lack a size; the others show once, few, many or a class for expanded clones.

clone size	D gene	V gene	J gene	CDR3 protein	CDR3 DNA
.	.	TRDV1	TRDJ1	CALGELPWPSYRGYATYTDKLIF	TGTGCTCTTGGGGAACTCCCCTGGCCTTCCTACAGGGGATACGCCACGTACACCGATAAACTCATCTTT
.	TRDD3	TRDV1	TRDJ1	CALGDPKKRNSLHPPWGIETDKLIF	TGTGCTCTTGGGGACCCAAAAAAGCGCAATTCCCTCCATCCACCCTGGGGGATTGAGACCGATAAACTCATCTTT
.	TRDD3	TRDV1	TRDJ1	CALGENLGDTPDKLIF	TGTGCTCTTGGGGAAAACCTAGGGGATACGCCCGATAAACTCATCTTT
.	.	TRDV1	TRDJ1	CALGELSFPTDKLIF	TGTGCTCTTGGGGAACTGTCTTTCCCGACCGATAAACTCATCTTT
.	TRDD3	TRDV1	TRDJ1	CALGETPPVPTNTGGYGDTDKLIF	TGTGCTCTTGGGGAGACACCACCTGTTCCTACGAATACTGGGGGATATGGGGACACCGATAAACTCATCTTT
.	TRDD3	TRDV1	TRDJ1	CALGEYFPTLGDTTGKLIF	TGTGCTCTTGGGGAGTACTTTCCTACACTGGGGGATACAACCGGTAAACTCATCTTT
.	.	TRDV1	TRDJ1	CALGVPTSNLPPYTDKLIF	TGTGCTCTTGGGGTTCCGACCAGCAATCTCCCTCCCTACACCGATAAACTCATCTTT
.	TRDD3	TRDV1	TRDJ1	CALGEPSPTGGYGMDYTDKLIF	TGTGCTCTTGGGGAACCATCCCCTACTGGGGGATATGGCATGGATTACACCGATAAACTCATCTTT
few	.	TRDV1	TRDJ1	CALGEPGGTPTDKLIF	TGTGCTCTTGGGGAACCCGGGGGGACGCCCACCGATAAACTCATCTTT
.	TRDD3	TRDV1	TRDJ1	CALGGCLLGVPTDKLIF	TGTGCTCTTGGAGGGTGCTTACTGGGGGTCCCCACCGATAAACTCATCTTT
.	TRDD3	TRDV1	TRDJ2	CALGEAHLLSLAGGYVSALTAQLFF	TGTGCTCTTGGGGAAGCTCATCTCCTCTCCCTAGCTGGGGGATACGTTTCAGCTTTGACAGCACAACTCTTCTTT
few	TRDD3	TRDV2	TRDJ1	CACESSFSGYWPHSDKLIF	TGTGCCTGTGAAAGTTCTTTTTCGGGATACTGGCCGCACTCCGATAAACTCATCTTT
once	.	TRDV2	TRDJ1	CATGVSTDKLIF	TGTGCCACCGGTGTCTCCACCGATAAACTCATCTTT
few	TRDD3	TRDV1	TRDJ1	CALVTAAWGIPTYTDKLIF	TGTGCTCTTGTGACGGCTGCCTGGGGGATACCTACTTACACCGATAAACTCATCTTT
.	.	TRDV1	TRDJ1	CALGETDLSTDKLIF	TGTGCTCTTGGGGAAACTGACCTATCCACCGATAAACTCATCTTT
few	TRDD3	TRAV29/DV5	TRDJ1	CAAVLRTGGYSDKLIF	TGTGCAGCAGTCCTAAGAACTGGGGGATACTCCGATAAACTCATCTTT
.	.	TRDV1	TRDJ1	CALGEPRPLPFGGPYTDKLIF	TGTGCTCTTGGGGAACCCCGTCCTCTTCCCTTCGGGGGACCGTACACCGATAAACTCATCTTC
.	TRDD3	TRDV1	TRDJ1	CALGELGPLEVLGDTIGKLIF	TGTGCTCTTGGGGAACTCGGTCCTCTTGAGGTACTGGGGGATACTATAGGGAAACTCATCTTT
.	TRDD3	TRDV1	TRDJ1	CALGTSRLGDKRTTDKLIF	TGTGCTCTTGGAACGAGCCGACTGGGGGATAAACGCACCACCGATAAACTCATCTTT
.	TRDD3	TRDV1	TRDJ1	CALGEQVWGISPYTDKLIF	TGTGCTCTTGGGGAACAGGTCTGGGGGATATCACCGTACACCGATAAACTCATCTTT
.	.	TRDV1	TRDJ1	CALGNLPLPTGPDWGIFLYTDKLIF	TGTGCTCTTGGGAATCTTCCCCTTCCTACAGGTCCTGACTGGGGGATTTTCTTGTACACCGATAAACTCATCTTT
few	TRDD3	TRDV1	TRDJ1	CALGELLSSYLGDTGTPDKLIF	TGTGCTCTTGGGGAACTTCTAAGTTCCTACCTGGGGGATACGGGCACACCCGATAAACTCATCTTT
.	TRDD3	TRDV1	TRDJ1	CALGNRPSPSTGGPRCGGLIF	TGTGCTCTTGGGAACCGGCCTTCCCCGAGTACTGGGGGCCCTCGATGCGGCGGACTCATCTTT